This T cell receptor beta chain was retrieved from a study of identical twins. TCRdb re-derived calls from the 5' RACE reads in MiXCR, one entry per CDR3 protein. This sample has about 190,000 distinct CDR3 sequences, with about 15% found just once. CDR3 size: 14 residues. Per the germline V gene, CDR1 is MGHDK and CDR2 is SYGVNS. The ends lost 4 bases at V and 3 bases at J; junction bases unmatched: 4. The sample also formed part of further work on T cells expressing NK-cell markers. From that study: Leadership of the CD3+CD56-NKG2C+ fraction also belonged to these clonotypes in several donors.

This receptor was identified in a woman aged 18 to 35 in good health. V gene TRBV25-1 combines with J gene TRBJ2-7; 9 bases map to TRBD2. The sample taken for sequencing was CD8+ T cells sorted from blood. The CDR3 region has the DNA TGTGCCAGCAGTGGGGCGGGAGGGCACTACGAGCAGTACTTC. Translation gives CASSGAGGHYEQYF.